This is a list of T cell receptor beta chains from one sample in a study of blood T cells in healthy people across ages. Using its own MiXCR run on the 5' RACE reads, TCRdb lists one record per CDR3 protein. The table records just under 550,000 distinct CDR3 sequences, nearly 25% of them present only once. These same data were also listed under a study on T cells of mothers and their children.

The specimen sequenced was blood. The receptors here all came from a boy between 10 and 17 years old in good health. CDR3s include the opening cysteine and the closing phenylalanine or tryptophan. Part of the rows lack a size; the others show once, few, many or a class for expanded clones.

clone size	J gene	V gene	CDR3 protein
few	TRBJ2-5	TRBV4-3	CASSHGLARQETQYF
few	TRBJ2-7	TRBV28	CASSLRAQGNDEQYF
few	TRBJ1-5	TRBV6-6	CASSYLYRAVGQPQHF
-	TRBJ1-3	TRBV28	CASRKGSGNTIYF
-	TRBJ2-5	TRBV12-3/TRBV12-4	CASSLVGGSTYF
few	TRBJ1-2	TRBV28	CASSSGTGSIYGYTF
-	TRBJ2-1	TRBV6-5	CASRSDRDKYNEQFF
-	TRBJ1-2	TRBV7-2	CASSQAYGYTF
few	TRBJ1-6	TRBV7-6	CASSFGGSSYNSPLHF
few	TRBJ1-2	TRBV9	CASSVGRRYYGYTF
-	TRBJ1-2	TRBV4-1	CASSQDHQQASYGYTF
few	TRBJ2-3	TRBV7-9	CASSEGAPDTQYF
-	TRBJ2-5	TRBV3-1	CASSQGGATQGETQYF
few	TRBJ1-1	TRBV7-9	CASSSRADITGRDTEAFF
few	TRBJ2-5	TRBV11-2	CASSFIRETQYF
few	TRBJ1-4	TRBV7-9	CASGYRGLSKGTNEKLFF
many	TRBJ2-7	TRBV7-9	CASSGDRPYEQYF
few	-	TRBV7-9	CASSPGGTSGKYEQYF
-	TRBJ1-2	TRBV11-1	CASSPGTASYGYTF
-	TRBJ1-4	TRBV6-2/TRBV6-3	CASSETQGRWNEKLFF
-	TRBJ2-5	TRBV5-1	CASSAVQETQYF
-	TRBJ2-5	TRBV20-1	CSSTRREETQYF
few	TRBJ1-2	TRBV5-5	CASSLNRGDSGYTF
-	TRBJ2-5	TRBV5-6	CASSVQTGTQYF
-	TRBJ2-6	TRBV28	CASSLFAGTGANVLTF
-	-	TRBV3-1	CASSQGGGLKYEQYF
-	-	TRBV11-2	CASSFPDSIYEQYF
once	TRBJ1-1	TRBV7-9	CASSPPGGGQWNTEAFF
few	TRBJ2-3	TRBV9	CASSVAIAGSSTDTQYF
-	TRBJ2-5	TRBV13	CASSLGIAGGYSDQETQYF
few	TRBJ2-7	TRBV20-1	CSARDVNYEQYF